These 18 T cell receptor beta chains share one sample of origin, sequenced in a study of blood T cell repertoires in COVID-19. Libraries were prepared by immunoSEQ multiplex PCR; TCRdb keeps only in-frame clonotypes and omits some of them. The sample records fewer than 250,000 clones, about nine tenths being singletons. Material for sequencing was peripheral blood. The receptors stem from a man between 50 and 59 years old with COVID-19, enrolled during active disease.

In regard to this clone: Other DNA variants within this sample encode the same CDR3. V is TRBV6-2 or TRBV6-3 and J is TRBJ2-7; D gene unclear. This CDR3 comprises 15 residues. V was pared by 0 bases and J by 0 bases, with 9 bases between. From germline, CDR1 is MNHEY and CDR2 SVGEGT. CDR3 coding DNA: TGTGCCAGCAGTTACTCGAGGCTACTCTCCTACGAGCAGTACTTC. Protein sequence: CASSYSRLLSYEQYF.

The chain is built from TRBV5-5 and TRBJ2-7; D call uncertain. Per the germline V gene, CDR1 is SGHKS and CDR2 is YYEKEE (reference sequence). V dropped 3 bases and J dropped 0 bases, with 7 bases sitting between them. This CDR3 is 13 amino acids long. This CDR3 reads CASSSYSSYEQYF. The CDR3 nucleotides read TGTGCCAGCAGCTCCTATAGCTCCTACGAGCAGTACTTC.

The chain uses TRBV6-6 and TRBJ2-7, with a tentative D call TRBD1 (6 bases). The CDR3 is 13 residues long. The germline V gene encodes CDR1 MNHNY and CDR2 SVGAGI (reference sequence). The germline V and J ends were trimmed by 6 bases and 1 base, with 10 bases remaining between them. In DNA, the CDR3 is TGTGCCAGCAGCCTACAGGGTTCCTACGAGCAGTACTTC. It specifies CASSLQGSYEQYF.

The chain has TRBV19 and TRBJ2-1, with TRBD1 as a possible D gene (5 bases). Trimming shortened V by 10 bases and J by 1 base, and 11 bases separated the two germline ends. Germline V lookup: CDR1 LNHDA, CDR2 SQIVND (reference sequence). This CDR3 is built from 13 residues. Written as DNA, the CDR3 is TGTGCCACCTCAGGGATTTCCTACAATGAGCAGTTCTTC. Translation gives CATSGISYNEQFF.

V is TRBV5-6 and J is TRBJ2-3; 7 nucleotides match TRBD1. The length of the CDR3 is 16 residues. Germline V CDR1 and CDR2: SGHDT, YYEEEE. Germline trimming cut 0 bases from V and 2 bases from J; bases unmatched to any gene: 6. The CDR3 protein is CASSLVPQGFTDTQYF. DNA of the CDR3: TGTGCCAGCAGCTTGGTTCCACAGGGGTTCACAGATACGCAGTATTTT.

V usage is TRBV2 and J usage is TRBJ2-5, with D unresolved. The CDR3 runs to 13 residues. Trimming removed 2 bases from V and 4 bases from J, with 8 bases in between. CDR1 is SNHLY and CDR2 is FYNNEI in the germline V gene. In DNA form, the CDR3 reads TGTGCCAGCAGTGAATTTGGGCGAGAGACCCAGTACTTC. Amino acids: CASSEFGRETQYF.

This clone has a single count. This chain uses TRBV2 with TRBJ1-4, with 12 bases aligning to TRBD1. The CDR3 runs 17 residues. CDR1 is SNHLY and CDR2 is FYNNEI in the germline V gene. The trim removed 8 bases at V and 3 bases at J, leaving 10 bases unmatched. In nucleotides, the CDR3 is TGTGCCAGCGAAGGGACAGGGGGCTTGCTAGCTAATGAAAAACTGTTTTTT. This encodes CASEGTGGLLANEKLFF.

This chain uses TRBV6-5 with TRBJ1-4; possible D gene TRBD1, 5 bases. From germline, CDR1 is MNHEY and CDR2 SVGAGI. Trimming took 7 bases from V and 3 from J, leaving 15 bases between them. This CDR3 is 15 amino acids long. The DNA for the CDR3 is TGTGCCAGCAAATTCCAGGGCTCTGCTAATGAAAAACTGTTTTTT. Amino acids: CASKFQGSANEKLFF.

The CDR3 sequence: CASSPRAGANYGYTF. The CDR3 DNA is TGTGCCAGCAGCCCACGGGCGGGAGCTAACTATGGCTACACCTTC. This chain connects TRBV11-1 to TRBJ1-2, with unresolved D. The CDR3 runs to 15 residues. Deletions cut 5 bases from V and 0 bases from J, with 13 bases between. Germline V lookup: CDR1 SGHAT, CDR2 FQDESV (reference sequence). The full variable domain, in which reference TRBV11-1 and TRBJ1-2 provide the parts outside the CDR3, is EAEVAQSPRYKITEKSQAVAFWCDPISGHATLYWYRQILGQGPELLVQFQDESVVDDSQLPKDRFSAERLKGVDSTLKIQPAELGDSAMYLCASSPRAGANYGYTFGSGTRLTVV.

V gene TRBV4-3 combines with J gene TRBJ1-2; TRBD1 matches at 7 bases. CDR3 length: 14 residues. With 4 bases clipped from V and 1 base from J, the junction kept 3 bases outside the gene matches. Germline-derived CDR1 and CDR2 are LGHNA and YSLEER. DNA for the CDR3: TGCGCCAGCAGCCCGGGACAGATTAACTATGGCTACACCTTC. Residues: CASSPGQINYGYTF.

In its sample, this clone was seen a few times. V is TRBV7-9 and J is TRBJ1-4, with D possibly TRBD1 on 6 matching bases. Looked up from germline, CDR1 is SEHNR and CDR2 is FQNEAQ (reference sequence). V gave up 8 bases and J gave up 8 bases, with 12 bases separating them. The CDR3 loop spans 12 amino acids. The CDR3, as DNA: TGTGCCAGCGGACAGAAGGTGGAAAAACTGTTTTTT. Translation gives CASGQKVEKLFF.

This rearrangement joins TRBV2 to TRBJ2-5; TRBD1 agrees at 8 bases. There are 13 residues in the CDR3. Germline V gene sequence: CDR1 SNHLY, CDR2 FYNNEI. With V trimmed by 8 bases and J by 2 bases, 4 bases remained unmatched. For the CDR3, the DNA is TGTGCCAGCGCAGGGGGCCGGCAAGAGACCCAGTACTTC. Translated, it gives CASAGGRQETQYF.

The rearrangement joins TRBV20-1 to TRBJ1-5, with D unclear. Per germline, CDR1 DFQATT and CDR2 SNEGSKA (reference sequence). The CDR3 consists of 13 residues. The ends were cut back, 3 bases at V and 9 bases at J, with 15 bases in the middle. The CDR3 region is CSASRSGRGPQHF. CDR3 bases: TGCAGTGCTAGTCGATCAGGTCGGGGGCCCCAGCATTTT.

The gene calls are TRBV19 and TRBJ1-6; 8 bases align to TRBD1. The CDR3 is 15 amino acids. Trimming cost V 9 bases and J 6 bases; bases outside gene matches: 10. Per the germline V gene, CDR1 is LNHDA and CDR2 is SQIVND (reference sequence). The CDR3 spells CASNTGGNINSPLHF. In DNA form, the CDR3 reads TGTGCCAGCAACACAGGGGGAAATATTAATTCACCCCTCCACTTT. Looking up the rest from reference TRBV19 and TRBJ1-6 gives the full variable domain: DGGITQSPKYLFRKEGQNVTLSCEQNLNHDAMYWYRQDPGQGLRLIYYSQIVNDFQKGDIAEGYSVSREKKESFPLTVTSAQKNPTAFYLCASNTGGNINSPLHFGNGTRLTVT.

The gene calls are TRBV10-1 and TRBJ2-2, with 7 bases identical to TRBD1. The CDR3 is 14 amino acids. The V gene end was trimmed by 4 bases and the J gene end by 7 bases; junction bases not matched to a gene: 6. Germline V gives CDR1 WNHNN, CDR2 SYGVQD (reference sequence). Here the CDR3 reads CASSGSQGNGELFF. CDR3 bases: TGCGCCAGCAGTGGGTCACAGGGGAACGGGGAGCTGTTTTTT.

CDR3 region: CASGLGTSGRTDTQYF. The CDR3 DNA reads TGTGCTAGTGGTTTGGGGACTAGCGGGAGAACAGATACGCAGTATTTT. The V and J genes are TRBV12-5 and TRBJ2-3, with 13 bases identical to TRBD2. The germline V gene has CDR1 LGHNT and CDR2 FRNRAP. The CDR3 spans 16 residues. Trimming took 1 base from V and 3 from J; bases not matched to a gene: 1.

The sample holds one count of this clone. The chain is built from TRBV6-1 and TRBJ1-5, with D maybe TRBD1 (5 bases). Germline lookup yields CDR1 MNHNS and CDR2 SASEGT. With 0 bases removed from V and 7 bases from J, the gap between germline ends came to 10 bases. The CDR3 has 14 residues. This chain's CDR3 is CASSEATVRQPQHF. CDR3 in DNA: TGTGCCAGCAGTGAAGCGACAGTTCGACAGCCCCAGCATTTT.

The rearrangement links TRBV9 to TRBJ2-1, with TRBD1 as a possible D gene (6 bases). Per the germline V gene, CDR1 is SGDLS and CDR2 is YYNGEE. This CDR3 region has 17 residues. V lost 3 bases, J lost 3 bases, and 19 bases lay in between. DNA of the CDR3: TGTGCCAGCAGCGCAAGAACTGGGGGCGGAGGCTACAATGAGCAGTTCTTC. Protein sequence: CASSARTGGGGYNEQFF.